This T cell receptor beta chain was profiled in a study of control samples from healthy donors and cancer patients. Only in-frame clones appear in the TCRdb table, and some are missing; sequencing was by immunoSEQ multiplex PCR. The sample yields over 200,000 clones, around 79% seen once. V lost 2 bases and J lost 2; bases outside the gene matches: 5. CDR1 is KGHSH and CDR2 is LQKENI in the germline V gene. This CDR3 contains 16 residues. Input material: PBMCs. The TCR was taken from a woman aged 55-69 years with lung cancer. The rearrangement joins TRBV18 to TRBJ2-5; TRBD2 matches at 10 bases. The CDR3 loop is CASSPGGLAEQETQYF. In DNA form, the CDR3 reads TGTGCCAGCTCACCAGGAGGACTAGCGGAACAAGAGACCCAGTACTTC.